This TCR beta chain was documented in a study of blood T cell repertoires in COVID-19. Study as a whole: From the United States, Italy and Spain came samples of acute and convalescent COVID-19. Sources were T cells, B-cell-depleted T cells, or PBMCs; the material itself was cDNA or gDNA.

Source study methods: Estimation of nucleated cell counts was performed using reference gene primer amplification. The assay was immunoSEQ multiplex PCR, and TCRdb's table has in-frame clones only and misses some. For V, J and clone size, that table is used; D and trimming come from the DNA. The sample carries around 190,000 clones, 75% to 85% recorded once. Germline V gene lookup returns CDR1 LNHDA and CDR2 SQIVND (reference sequence). The CDR3 has 13 residues. The V end lost 0 bases, the J end lost 9 bases, and 11 bases lay between the germline ends. Sequencing was performed on peripheral blood. The chain recombines TRBV19 with TRBJ1-2; D unresolved. The sequence was collected from a human donor in a cohort sampled during active COVID-19. The CDR3 here is CASSIDLTESYTF. CDR3 bases: TGTGCCAGTAGTATAGATCTCACAGAAAGCTACACCTTC.